The clone carrying this T cell receptor beta chain was seen many times. The sample originates from a study of T-cell reconstitution after alpha-beta-depleted transplantation in children. As it was prepared, the TCRbeta library received unique molecular identifiers. TCRdb fed the PCR reads into MiXCR, producing one record per CDR3 protein. The sample lists approximately 100,000 distinct CDR3 sequences; 9% to 15% were seen once. The origin of this receptor is a human donor who donated a stem cell graft to a child with inherited bone marrow failure. Sequences were derived from PBMCs from the stem cell graft donor, sampled from the stem cell graft.

The CDR3 sequence: CSARAPPGQGNYGYTF. CDR3 sequence (DNA): TGCAGTGCTAGAGCCCCTCCGGGACAGGGAAACTATGGCTACACCTTC. The chain couples TRBV20-1 to TRBJ1-2, with 9 bases aligning to TRBD1. Germline-derived CDR1 and CDR2 are DFQATT and SNEGSKA (reference sequence). CDR3 length equals 16 residues. With 1 base clipped from V and 2 bases from J, the junction kept 8 bases outside the gene matches.